The clone carrying this TCR beta chain was seen only a few times. Antigen: not known. Germline V gene lookup returns CDR1 SNHLY and CDR2 FYNNEI. V was trimmed by 3 bases and J by 4 bases, leaving 8 bases between them. The CDR3 length is 13 residues. The authors reverse transcribed all of the isolated RNA, so sequencing captured expressed TCRB transcripts. Only in-frame clones appear in the TCRdb table, and some are missing; sequencing was by immunoSEQ multiplex PCR. The table records around 200,000 clones, 10% to 15% of them present only once. These data are taken from a study of beta chain features in type 1 diabetes. Study-wide context: No age, gender or cell yield differences were seen between patients and healthy donors.

Donors underwent one heparinised blood draw, roughly 110 mL on average. Broader study findings: It was possible that PCR favored shorter templates, equally so in patients and controls. Naive, central memory and Treg TCRB repertoires appeared more alike in patients than in healthy donors.

The receptor's source is a woman under 30 in good health. This sequence joins TRBV2 and TRBJ2-3; D possibly corresponds to TRBD2 (6 bases). Sequencing input: central memory CD4+ T cells from blood. CDR3: CASSDQRADTQYF. The DNA for the CDR3 is TGTGCCAGCAGTGACCAGCGGGCAGATACGCAGTATTTT.